This T cell receptor beta chain derives from a study of blood T cell dynamics during melanoma immunotherapy. Sequencing was performed with immunoSEQ multiplex PCR; in TCRdb, only in-frame clones are kept and a portion is missing. In the table there are 8,500 to 11,000 clones, 86% of which are singletons. Study observations and caveats: At W3, later disease-control patients showed bifurcated PBMC repertoire changes, unlike progressors.

The time point denotes: pre-treatment baseline. No patient had earlier systemic cancer treatment, concurrent immunosuppressants, or another active cancer. Trimming removed 1 base at V and 4 bases at J, with 15 bases between. The CDR3 consists of 16 residues. Germline-derived CDR1 and CDR2 are KGHSH and LQKENI. With regard to this clone: What it binds is not known.

The source of this sequence is a human donor with melanoma. The rearrangement links TRBV18 to TRBJ2-3, with D maybe TRBD2 (6 bases). This specimen consisted of blood, obtained from a patient treated with checkpoint blockade. The CDR3 DNA is TGTGCCAGCTCACCACGTGTATTCGGGAGCGCAGATACGCAGTATTTT. Translation: CASSPRVFGSADTQYF.